This T cell receptor beta chain stems from a study of blood T cell repertoires in COVID-19. Looking at the study overall: COVID-19 samples collected from the United States, Italy and Spain covered acute and convalescent phases.

This table comes from immunoSEQ multiplex PCR, and its TCRdb copy is limited to in-frame clones, with some not included. Of about 220,000 clones listed, more than 75% are singletons. CDR3 size: 11 residues. Germline V gene sequence: CDR1 MDHEN, CDR2 SYDVKM. V shed 5 bases and J shed 7 bases, with 8 bases lying between them. This chain uses TRBV28 with TRBJ1-1; D may be TRBD1 (5 bases). The sequence derives from a human donor in a cohort sampled during active COVID-19. Source material: peripheral blood. This chain's CDR3 is CASSLDSEAFF. DNA of the CDR3: TGTGCCAGCAGTCTCGACAGTGAAGCTTTCTTT.